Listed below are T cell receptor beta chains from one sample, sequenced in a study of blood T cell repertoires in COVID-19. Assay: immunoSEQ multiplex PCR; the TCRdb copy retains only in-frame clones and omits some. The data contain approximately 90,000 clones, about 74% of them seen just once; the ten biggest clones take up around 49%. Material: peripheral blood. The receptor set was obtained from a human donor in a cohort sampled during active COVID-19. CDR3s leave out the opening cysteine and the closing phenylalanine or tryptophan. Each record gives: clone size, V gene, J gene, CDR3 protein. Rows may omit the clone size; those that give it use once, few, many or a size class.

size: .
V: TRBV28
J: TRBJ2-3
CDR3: ASSFLGPSGTPDTQY

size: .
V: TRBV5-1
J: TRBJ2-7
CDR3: ASSLRTSGSLGEQY

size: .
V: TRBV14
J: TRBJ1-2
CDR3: ASSYDSYYGYT

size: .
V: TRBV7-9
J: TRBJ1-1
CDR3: ASSPLSTEAF

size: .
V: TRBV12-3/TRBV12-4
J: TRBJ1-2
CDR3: ASNMGTGNGYT

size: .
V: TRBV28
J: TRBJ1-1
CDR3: ASSPHTNKNTEAF

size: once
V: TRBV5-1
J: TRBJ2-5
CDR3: ASSFSSGLETQY

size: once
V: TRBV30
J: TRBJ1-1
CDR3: ATIDRRYTEAF

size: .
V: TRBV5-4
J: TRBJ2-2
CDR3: ASSLAFNRVSAGELF

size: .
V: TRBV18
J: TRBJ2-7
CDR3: ASSPLNDRPIY

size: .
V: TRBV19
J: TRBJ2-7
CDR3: ASSIGRASYEQY

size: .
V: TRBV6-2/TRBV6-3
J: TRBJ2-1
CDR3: ASSRTSGGYNEQF

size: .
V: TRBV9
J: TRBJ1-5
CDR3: ASSPDRGWNQPQH

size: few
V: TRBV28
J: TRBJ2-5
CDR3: ASSLSGGYKETQY

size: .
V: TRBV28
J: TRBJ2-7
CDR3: ASSLPGPPYEQY

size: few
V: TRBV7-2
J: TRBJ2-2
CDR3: ASSLRSSPITGELF

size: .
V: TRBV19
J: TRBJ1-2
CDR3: ASSISSGHFYGYT

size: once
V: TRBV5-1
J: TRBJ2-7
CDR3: ASSLVADSSYEQY

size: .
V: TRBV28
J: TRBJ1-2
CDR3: ASSLMTRRYGYT